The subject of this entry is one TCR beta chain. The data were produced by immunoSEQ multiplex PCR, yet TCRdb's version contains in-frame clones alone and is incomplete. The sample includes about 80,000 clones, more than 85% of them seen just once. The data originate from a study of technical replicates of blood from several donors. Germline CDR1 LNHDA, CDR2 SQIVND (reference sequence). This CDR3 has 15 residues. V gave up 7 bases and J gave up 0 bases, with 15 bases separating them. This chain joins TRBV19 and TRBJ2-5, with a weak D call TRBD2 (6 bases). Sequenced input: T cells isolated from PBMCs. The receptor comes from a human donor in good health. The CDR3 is CASNEGLEYQETQYF. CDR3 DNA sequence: TGTGCCAGTAATGAGGGACTGGAGTACCAAGAGACCCAGTACTTC.